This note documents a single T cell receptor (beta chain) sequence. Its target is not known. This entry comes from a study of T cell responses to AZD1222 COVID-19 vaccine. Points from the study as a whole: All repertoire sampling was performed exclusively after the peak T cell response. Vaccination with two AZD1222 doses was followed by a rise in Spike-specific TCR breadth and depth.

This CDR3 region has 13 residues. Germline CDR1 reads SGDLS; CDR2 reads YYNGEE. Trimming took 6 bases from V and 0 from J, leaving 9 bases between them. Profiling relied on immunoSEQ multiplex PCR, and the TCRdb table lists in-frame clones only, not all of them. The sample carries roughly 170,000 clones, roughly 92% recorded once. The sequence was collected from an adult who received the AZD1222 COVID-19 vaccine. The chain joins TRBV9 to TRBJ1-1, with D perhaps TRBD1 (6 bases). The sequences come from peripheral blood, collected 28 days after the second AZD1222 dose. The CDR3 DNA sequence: TGTGCCAGCATGCGGGACATGAACACTGAAGCTTTCTTT. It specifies CASMRDMNTEAFF.